Here is one T cell receptor beta chain with its context. As yet, its antigen is unknown. CDR1 LNHNV and CDR2 YYDKDF come from the germline V gene (reference sequence). The CDR3 loop spans 12 amino acids. Unmatched junction bases numbered 6, after V lost 4 bases and J lost 12 bases. The PCR employed 60 Vbeta primers together with 13 Jbeta primers. Sequenced by immunoSEQ multiplex PCR; TCRdb stores in-frame clones only, minus some. The sample gives tens of thousands of clones, approximately 75% of which show up once; roughly 12% is in the top ten. This sample is drawn from a study of cytomegalovirus exposure and HLA in healthy donors. Across the whole study: An analysis done earlier identified 117 million unique TCR beta sequences from around 180 million T cells.

Notes on the study in general: Later genetic work tied a missense DCLRE1C variant to beta-chain V and J trimming. According to an earlier analysis, most TCR beta V segments yielded productive rearrangements about 87% or about 30% of the time.

The receptor comes from a woman aged 35 to 49 in good health and CMV-seropositive. Material for sequencing was PBMCs. J is TRBJ1-5 and V is TRBV15, with 7 bases that match TRBD1. DNA of the CDR3: TGTGCCACCAGCATCTTCAGGGGGAACCAGCATTTT. Translating gives CATSIFRGNQHF.